The 17 T cell receptor beta chains listed next were all sequenced from one sample in a study of control samples from healthy donors and cancer patients. Only in-frame clones appear in the TCRdb table, and some are missing; sequencing was by immunoSEQ multiplex PCR. The sample has roughly 130,000 clones; 85% to 95% are singletons. The source material was PBMCs. All receptors derive from a man aged 55 to 70 with colorectal cancer.

The table lists this clone with a count of one. The V call is TRBV5-1, the J call TRBJ1-6; 9 bases align to TRBD1. With V trimmed by 0 bases and J by 10 bases, 5 bases remained unmatched. Germline assignment: CDR1 SGHRS and CDR2 YFSETQ. The CDR3 loop spans 15 amino acids. The CDR3 DNA sequence: TGCGCCAGCAGCTTGGCCGGGGACAGGGAGTCACCCCTCCACTTT. Its protein is CASSLAGDRESPLHF.

This clone was detected once. V is TRBV30 and J is TRBJ1-4, with D unclear. The CDR3 sequence is 17 residues long. Trimming removed 0 bases from V and 0 bases from J, with 14 bases in between. Germline-derived CDR1 and CDR2 are GTSNPN and SVGIG (reference sequence). The CDR3 loop reads CAWSVPGPIATNEKLFF. The CDR3, as DNA: TGTGCCTGGAGTGTCCCAGGACCGATTGCAACTAATGAAAAACTGTTTTTT.

In this sample, this clone turned up once. This chain uses TRBV6-6 with TRBJ1-6; D ambiguous. Trimming removed 2 bases from V and 5 bases from J, with 7 bases in between. There are 14 residues in the CDR3. Germline CDR1 reads MNHNY; CDR2 reads SVGAGI (reference sequence). The chain's CDR3 is CASSYGQNNSPLHF. The CDR3 DNA reads TGTGCCAGCAGTTACGGGCAGAATAATTCACCCCTCCACTTT.

This chain joins TRBV5-1 and TRBJ1-3; 8 bases are a match to TRBD1. This CDR3 contains 16 residues. Unmatched junction bases numbered 6, after V lost 4 bases and J lost 0 bases. Germline-derived CDR1 and CDR2 are SGHRS and YFSETQ. This CDR3 is CASSPGQDFSGNTIYF. CDR3 DNA sequence: TGCGCCAGCAGCCCGGGACAGGACTTCTCTGGAAACACCATATATTTT.

The V and J genes are TRBV19 and TRBJ1-2, with TRBD1 as a possible D gene (5 bases). The V gene lost 3 bases and the J gene lost 3 bases, with 8 bases spanning the gap. This CDR3 is 13 amino acids long. CDR1 is LNHDA, CDR2 SQIVND, per germline (reference sequence). The DNA for the CDR3 is TGTGCCAGTAGTATCGGGGGACACTATGGCTACACCTTC. Translation: CASSIGGHYGYTF.

V is TRBV7-2 and J is TRBJ1-5; TRBD1 matches at 8 bases. The CDR3 has 13 amino acids. The ends lost 5 bases at V and 11 bases at J; junction bases unmatched: 8. Germline V gene lookup returns CDR1 SGHTA and CDR2 FQGNSA. The CDR3 sequence is CASSPRQGQAQHF. The CDR3 coding sequence is TGTGCCAGCAGCCCGAGACAGGGGCAGGCCCAGCATTTT.

The chain employs TRBV6-2 or TRBV6-3 and TRBJ1-1; weak D call: TRBD1 (5 bases). V dropped 0 bases and J dropped 4 bases, with 15 bases sitting between them. The CDR3 is 16 amino acids. The germline V gene has CDR1 MNHEY and CDR2 SVGEGT. The CDR3 loop reads CASSYSREGRGTEAFF. CDR3 DNA sequence: TGTGCCAGCAGTTACTCGAGGGAGGGAAGGGGCACTGAAGCTTTCTTT.

The J gene is TRBJ1-5, the V gene TRBV7-2; unclear D gene. Germline V gene data show CDR1 as SGHTA and CDR2 as FQGNSA. The CDR3 runs to 15 residues. Trimming stripped 5 bases from V and 6 bases from J, with 17 bases between. In nucleotides, the CDR3 is TGTGCCAGCAGCCGTGGGGAGAGGATGAGTCAGCCCCAGCATTTT. It specifies CASSRGERMSQPQHF.

Written as DNA, the CDR3 is TGCGCCAGCAGGAGACTAGCGGGGGAGCAAGATACGCAGTATTTT. It is translated as CASRRLAGEQDTQYF. This chain connects TRBV5-1 to TRBJ2-3, with TRBD2 matching 12 bases. The CDR3 loop spans 15 amino acids. Trimming took 5 bases from V and 5 from J; bases not matched to a gene: 6. Germline CDR1 is SGHRS and CDR2 is YFSETQ. The full variable domain, completed using reference TRBV5-1 and TRBJ2-3, is KAGVTQTPRYLIKTRGQQVTLSCSPISGHRSVSWYQQTPGQGLQFLFEYFSETQRNKGNFPGRFSGRQFSNSRSEMNVSTLELGDSALYLCASRRLAGEQDTQYFGPGTRLTVL.

This chain uses TRBV12-3 or TRBV12-4 with TRBJ2-3; D ambiguous. V was shortened by 7 bases and J by 1 base, with 6 bases between the two germline ends. The CDR3 spans 12 residues. CDR3 sequence reads: CASTGGTDTQYF. In DNA, the CDR3 is TGTGCCAGCACAGGCGGCACAGATACGCAGTATTTT.

The V gene is TRBV7-2, the J gene TRBJ1-2; the match to TRBD1 covers 7 bases. The CDR3 is made up of 13 amino acids. Germline loops: CDR1 SGHTA, CDR2 FQGNSA. V gave up 8 bases and J gave up 8 bases; unmatched junction bases: 11. The CDR3 nucleotides read TGTGCCAGCGCAGGGGGGCACCAAGGCGGCTACACCTTC. Amino acid sequence: CASAGGHQGGYTF.

The CDR3, as DNA: TGTGCCAGTAGTATAGGTCCAGGGACCGGGGAGCTGTTTTTT. Translated: CASSIGPGTGELFF. The rearrangement joins TRBV19 to TRBJ2-2; a weak D match, TRBD1 (5 bases). CDR1 LNHDA and CDR2 SQIVND come from the germline V gene (reference sequence). The CDR3 is 14 amino acids. Trimming shortened V by 1 base and J by 5 bases, and 8 bases separated the two germline ends.

This clone is a singleton in its sample. CDR3 protein: CASSSPQGAGTGELFF. Written as DNA, the CDR3 is TGTGCCAGCAGCTCACCCCAGGGGGCCGGCACCGGGGAGCTGTTTTTT. The chain combines TRBV5-4 with TRBJ2-2, with 8 bases that match TRBD1. CDR1 and CDR2 from the germline V gene are SGHNT and YYREEE (reference sequence). V trimming: 3 bases; J trimming: 4 bases; junction bases outside the gene matches: 8. The CDR3 is 16 amino acids.

The chain joins TRBV9 to TRBJ2-7; TRBD1 or TRBD2 may be the D gene (5 bases each). Germline V CDR1 and CDR2: SGDLS, YYNGEE. The CDR3 is made up of 14 amino acids. V lost 4 bases, J lost 4 bases, and 15 bases lay in between. CDR3 sequence reads: CASSIGVGEYEQYF. In DNA, the CDR3 is TGTGCCAGCAGCATCGGGGTAGGGGAATACGAGCAGTACTTC.

This chain connects TRBV5-1 to TRBJ1-5; a possible D gene is TRBD1 (6 bases). The germline CDR1 and CDR2 sequences are SGHRS and YFSETQ. The CDR3 has 15 amino acids. V was pared by 4 bases and J by 3 bases, with 14 bases between. The CDR3, as DNA: TGCGCCAGCAGCCCCGGACAGAACTACAATCAGCCCCAGCATTTT. This encodes CASSPGQNYNQPQHF.

In the case of this clone: Other DNA sequences in this specimen translate into the identical CDR3. J is TRBJ2-7 and V is TRBV24-1; 8 bases are a match to TRBD1. This CDR3 contains 16 residues. V lost 5 bases, J lost 0 bases, and 8 bases stayed unmatched. Germline V lookup: CDR1 KGHDR, CDR2 SFDVKD. For the CDR3, the DNA is TGTGCCACCAGTGGCAACAGACAGGGGACCTCCTACGAGCAGTACTTC. Its translation: CATSGNRQGTSYEQYF.

This chain links TRBV28 with TRBJ1-2; unclear D gene. In germline, CDR1 is MDHEN, CDR2 SYDVKM. The V end lost 7 bases, the J end lost 4 bases, and 13 bases lay between the germline ends. The CDR3 spans 13 residues. CDR3 nucleotides: TGTGCCAGCACCCCTACGGCAATCTATGGCTACACCTTC. Residues: CASTPTAIYGYTF.